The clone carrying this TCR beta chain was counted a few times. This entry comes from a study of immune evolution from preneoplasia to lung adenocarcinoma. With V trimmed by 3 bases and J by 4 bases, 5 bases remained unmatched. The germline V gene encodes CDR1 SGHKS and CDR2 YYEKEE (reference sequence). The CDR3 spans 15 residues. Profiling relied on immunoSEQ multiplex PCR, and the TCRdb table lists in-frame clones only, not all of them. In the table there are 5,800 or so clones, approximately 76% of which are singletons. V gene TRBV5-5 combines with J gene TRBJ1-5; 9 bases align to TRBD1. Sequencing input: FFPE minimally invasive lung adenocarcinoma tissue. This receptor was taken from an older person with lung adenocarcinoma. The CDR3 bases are TGTGCCAGCAGCTCGTCCGGGACAGGGAATCAGCCCCAGCATTTT. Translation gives CASSSSGTGNQPQHF. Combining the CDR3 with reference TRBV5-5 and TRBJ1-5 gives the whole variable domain DAGVTQSPTHLIKTRGQQVTLRCSPISGHKSVSWYQQVLGQGPQFIFQYYEKEERGRGNFPDRFSARQFPNYSSELNVNALLLGDSALYLCASSSSGTGNQPQHFGDGTRLSIL.